This T cell receptor beta chain was captured in a study of OX40 agonist ivuxolimab in advanced cancers. As for the study in general: Patients were roughly 83% male with ages roughly 23 to 79, mean 60.

In its sample, this clone was seen once. As yet, its antigen is unknown. The CDR3 consists of 13 residues. The V gene's germline CDR1 is MNHEY and CDR2 SVGAGI. The ends were cut back, 4 bases at V and 3 bases at J, with 9 bases in the middle. Study outcomes and limitations: Part of the nonresponder group also had normalized T-cell clonal expansion that was low. CD4+ T cells averaged fewer expanded clones than CD8+ T cells.

Libraries were prepared by immunoSEQ multiplex PCR; TCRdb keeps only in-frame clonotypes and omits some of them. The sample records 100,000 to 150,000 clones, 90% being singletons. The material sequenced was CD4+ or CD8+ T cells sorted from blood, taken in a trial of the OX40 agonist ivuxolimab. The source is an adult with an advanced solid tumor such as melanoma, head and neck, liver or kidney cancer. V is TRBV6-5 and J is TRBJ1-2, with D possibly being TRBD1 (5 bases). The CDR3 DNA reads TGTGCCAGCAGTTCCCAGGGCGACTATGGCTACACCTTC. Its protein is CASSSQGDYGYTF.